The 17 T cell receptor beta chains given below trace back to one sample, sequenced in a study of regulatory T cells in long-lasting Graves disease. Described time point: newly diagnosed GD, antithyroid drugs for less than 3 months. PBMC-extracted RNA yielded the TCR library. Arm-PCR with iRepertoire HTBI primers amplified the CDR3 regions for these TCR beta libraries. Each CDR3 protein gets one entry after TCRdb re-called the multiplex PCR reads with MiXCR. The sample has around 480,000 distinct CDR3 sequences; around 15% are singletons. These data are also associated with another study on T cells in Graves' hyperthyroidism and ophthalmopathy.

The source material was peripheral blood mononuclear cells (PBMCs), sampled at new diagnosis, from a patient treated with antithyroid drugs. These TCRs come from a man between 35 and 55 years old with Graves disease.

Ten or more counts support this clonotype. The chain combines TRBV28 with TRBJ1-2; D is perhaps TRBD1 (6 bases). The CDR3 extends over 14 amino acids. The V gene lost 3 bases and the J gene lost 4 bases, with 12 bases spanning the gap. The V gene's germline CDR1 is MDHEN and CDR2 SYDVKM. CDR3 amino acids: CASSFPGVVYGYTF. Here the CDR3 DNA reads TGTGCCAGCAGTTTCCCAGGGGTGGTCTATGGCTACACCTTC.

J is TRBJ2-1 and V is TRBV14; possible D gene TRBD2, 6 bases. V was shortened by 3 bases and J by 7 bases, with 16 bases between the two germline ends. Germline CDR1 and CDR2: SGHDN and FVKESK. This CDR3 region has 15 residues. The CDR3 DNA reads as TGTGCCAGCAGCCACCGCGGGAAAGGGAGGAATGAGCAGTTCTTC. Translating it yields CASSHRGKGRNEQFF.

On this clonotype: One base away lies a much larger clone, so this may be a sequencing read error. The V and J genes are TRBV3-1 and TRBJ2-4; the D is unclear. The CDR3 sequence is 13 residues long. Per the germline V gene, CDR1 is LGHDT and CDR2 is YNNKEL (reference sequence). In DNA form, the CDR3 reads TGTGCCGGCAGACCCGCAAGTTCTCGCATTCAGTACTTC. Protein: CAGRPASSRIQYF.

This clonotype showed up many times. This rearrangement joins TRBV30 to TRBJ1-4; D gene uncertain. Trimming removed 1 base from V and 2 bases from J, with 8 bases in between. Germline CDR1 is GTSNPN and CDR2 is SVGIG (reference sequence). The CDR3 runs to 14 residues. The CDR3 nucleotides are TGTGCCTGGAGTGAGGCAGCCACTAATGAAAAACTGTTTTTT. Translation: CAWSEAATNEKLFF. Supplemented by reference TRBV30 and TRBJ1-4, the full variable domain reads SQTIHQWPATLVQPVGSPLSLECTVEGTSNPNLYWYRQAAGRGLQLLFYSVGIGQISSEVPQNLSASRPQDRQFILSSKKLLLSDSGFYLCAWSEAATNEKLFFGSGTQLSVL.

This clonotype has at least ten counts. The chain links TRBV11-3 to TRBJ2-3; TRBD2 matches 9 bases. The trim removed 0 bases at V and 2 bases at J, leaving 9 bases unmatched. This CDR3 has 18 amino acids. Germline loops: CDR1 SGHNT, CDR2 YENEEA. The CDR3: CASSLDLGLAGTTDTQYF. The CDR3 nucleotides read TGTGCCAGCAGCTTAGATCTGGGCCTAGCGGGAACCACAGATACGCAGTATTTT.

This clonotype was seen repeatedly, ten times or more. The rearrangement links TRBV10-1 to TRBJ2-5; a weak D match, TRBD1 (5 bases). CDR3 size: 15 residues. The V gene's germline CDR1 is WNHNN and CDR2 SYGVQD (reference sequence). Trimming took off 3 bases at V and 1 base at J, with 12 bases between the two ends. The CDR3 DNA reads as TGCGCCAGCAGTGACCTGAGACAGATCCAAGAGACCCAGTACTTC. This gives the protein CASSDLRQIQETQYF.

This clonotype was counted once. This clone may be a read error of a much larger clone one base away. The chain carries TRBV13 and TRBJ2-7; D is undetermined. Trimming took off 5 bases at V and 7 bases at J, with 24 bases between the two ends. Per germline, CDR1 PRHDT and CDR2 FYEKMQ (reference sequence). This CDR3 contains 16 residues. As DNA, the CDR3 is TGTGCCAGCAGCCCCACTCAGGACCGTCCCTACAATGAGCAGTACTTC. Its translation is CASSPTQDRPYNEQYF.

This clonotype appeared many times. The chain carries TRBV7-9 and TRBJ2-1; 12 bases fit TRBD2. The CDR3 totals 15 residues. Germline V gene lookup returns CDR1 SEHNR and CDR2 FQNEAQ (reference sequence). Trimming at V came to 6 bases and at J to 7 bases, leaving 7 bases not matched to a gene. The CDR3 DNA sequence: TGTGCCAGCAGTCCCGGGACTAGCGGGTGGAATGAGCAGTTCTTC. Translated, it gives CASSPGTSGWNEQFF.

V is TRBV7-9 and J is TRBJ2-7; 9 positions match TRBD2. The germline CDR1 and CDR2 sequences are SEHNR and FQNEAQ (reference sequence). V was clipped by 6 bases and J by 5 bases; unmatched bases: 5. The CDR3 has 13 amino acids. CDR3 DNA sequence: TGTGCCAGCAGGAACCTAGCGGGAAACGAGCAGTACTTC. Protein sequence: CASRNLAGNEQYF.

The rearrangement links TRBV24-1 to TRBJ2-1; D is uncertain. The CDR3 is made up of 14 amino acids. Trimming took off 3 bases at V and 9 bases at J, with 14 bases between the two ends. Looked up from germline, CDR1 is KGHDR and CDR2 is SFDVKD. In DNA, the CDR3 is TGTGCCACCAGTGATCCCTTAGGAGCGAGTGAGCAGTTCTTC. It codes for CATSDPLGASEQFF.

Ten or more counts support this clonotype. This sequence joins TRBV27 and TRBJ2-1; D unclear. CDR3 length: 13 amino acids. V shed 6 bases and J shed 3 bases, with 9 bases lying between them. CDR1 MNHEY and CDR2 SMNVEV come from the germline V gene (reference sequence). This chain's CDR3 is CASSPWDYNEQFF. In DNA form, the CDR3 reads TGTGCCAGCAGCCCCTGGGACTACAATGAGCAGTTCTTC.

This clonotype was detected many times. The chain couples TRBV11-1 to TRBJ2-3, with 9 positions matching TRBD2. This CDR3 contains 16 residues. V trimming: 5 bases; J trimming: 3 bases; junction bases outside the gene matches: 9. CDR1 and CDR2 from the germline V gene are SGHAT and FQDESV (reference sequence). For the CDR3, the DNA is TGTGCCAGCAGCCCGGGAACGGGACTAGCAACAGATACGCAGTATTTT. Protein product: CASSPGTGLATDTQYF. Variable domain in full (rest from reference TRBV11-1 and TRBJ2-3): EAEVAQSPRYKITEKSQAVAFWCDPISGHATLYWYRQILGQGPELLVQFQDESVVDDSQLPKDRFSAERLKGVDSTLKIQPAELGDSAMYLCASSPGTGLATDTQYFGPGTRLTVL.

This clonotype was seen many times. This chain joins TRBV28 and TRBJ2-1, with 11 positions matching TRBD2. With V trimmed by 7 bases and J by 7 bases, 9 bases remained unmatched. The CDR3 is 15 residues long. Germline lookup yields CDR1 MDHEN and CDR2 SYDVKM. In nucleotides, the CDR3 is TGTGCCAGCATTCCGGCGGGACTAGCGGCAAATGAGCAGTTCTTC. Its translation: CASIPAGLAANEQFF.

The table lists this clonotype with many counts. This chain links TRBV30 with TRBJ1-4; D is perhaps TRBD1 (5 bases). Germline loops: CDR1 GTSNPN, CDR2 SVGIG (reference sequence). The CDR3 is 14 amino acids. Written as DNA, the CDR3 is TGTGCACAGCTGGGGCCGCCGACTAATGAAAAACTGTTTTTT. Protein: CAQLGPPTNEKLFF.

This clonotype appeared many times. This chain uses TRBV11-3 with TRBJ2-7; TRBD1 aligns across 7 bases. Trimming at V came to 5 bases and at J to 5 bases, leaving 9 bases not matched to a gene. Germline V gene sequence: CDR1 SGHNT, CDR2 YENEEA. This CDR3 is 14 amino acids long. CDR3 coding DNA: TGTGCCAGCAGCCCAGGGACAGTCGGCGACGAGCAGTACTTC. Its translation is CASSPGTVGDEQYF.

The chain recombines TRBV5-1 with TRBJ2-7; 16 nucleotides agree with TRBD2. Germline trimming cut 4 bases from V and 6 bases from J; bases unmatched to any gene: 7. The CDR3 length is 16 residues. Germline-derived CDR1 and CDR2 are SGHRS and YFSETQ. The CDR3 region is CASSAGTSGRGTEQYF. As DNA, the CDR3 is TGCGCCAGCAGCGCCGGGACTAGCGGGAGGGGAACCGAGCAGTACTTC.

This clonotype has just one count. The chain employs TRBV6-5 and TRBJ1-5; the D gene is possibly TRBD1 (5 bases). V was shortened by 0 bases and J by 3 bases, with 15 bases between the two germline ends. Germline V gives CDR1 MNHEY, CDR2 SVGAGI. The CDR3 has 17 residues. The CDR3 spells CASSYSGGGSDNQPQHF. The CDR3 DNA is TGTGCCAGCAGTTACTCCGGTGGGGGGTCTGACAATCAGCCCCAGCATTTT.